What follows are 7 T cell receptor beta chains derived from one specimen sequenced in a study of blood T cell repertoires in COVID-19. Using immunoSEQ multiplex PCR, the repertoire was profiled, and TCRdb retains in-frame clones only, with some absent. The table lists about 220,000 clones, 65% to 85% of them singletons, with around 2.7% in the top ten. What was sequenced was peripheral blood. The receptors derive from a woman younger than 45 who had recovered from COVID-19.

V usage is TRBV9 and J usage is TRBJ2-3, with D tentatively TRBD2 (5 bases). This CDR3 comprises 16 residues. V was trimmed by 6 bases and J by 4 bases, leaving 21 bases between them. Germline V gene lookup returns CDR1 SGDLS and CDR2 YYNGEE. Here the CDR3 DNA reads TGTGCCAGCACCTCTACTAGGACGCTTGGCGCAGATACGCAGTATTTT. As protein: CASTSTRTLGADTQYF.

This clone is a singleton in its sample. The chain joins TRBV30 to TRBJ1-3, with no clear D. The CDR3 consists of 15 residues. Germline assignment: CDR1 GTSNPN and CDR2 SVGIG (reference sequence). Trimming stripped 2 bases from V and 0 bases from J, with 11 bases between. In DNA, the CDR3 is TGTGCCTGGAGTAAATACATGCTCTCTGGAAACACCATATATTTT. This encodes CAWSKYMLSGNTIYF.

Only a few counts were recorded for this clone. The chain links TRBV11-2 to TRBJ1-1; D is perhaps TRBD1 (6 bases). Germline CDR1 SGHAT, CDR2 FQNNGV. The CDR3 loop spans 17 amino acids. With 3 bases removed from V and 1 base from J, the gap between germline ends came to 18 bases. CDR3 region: CASSFRQGLGGNTEAFF. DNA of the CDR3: TGTGCCAGCAGCTTTCGTCAGGGGCTGGGTGGGAACACTGAAGCTTTCTTT.

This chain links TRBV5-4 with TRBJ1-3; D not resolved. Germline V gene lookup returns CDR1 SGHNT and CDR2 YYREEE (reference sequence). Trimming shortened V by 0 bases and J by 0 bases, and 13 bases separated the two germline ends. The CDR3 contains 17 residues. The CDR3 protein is CASSLGGGQSSGNTIYF. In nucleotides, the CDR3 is TGTGCCAGCAGCTTGGGTGGCGGCCAGAGCTCTGGAAACACCATATATTTT.

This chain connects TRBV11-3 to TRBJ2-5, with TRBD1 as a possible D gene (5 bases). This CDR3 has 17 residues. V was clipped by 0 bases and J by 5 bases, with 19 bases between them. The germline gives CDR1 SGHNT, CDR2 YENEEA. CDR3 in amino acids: CASSLDLSTGGLETQYF. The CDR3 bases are TGTGCCAGCAGCTTAGATCTTAGTACAGGTGGGTTGGAGACCCAGTACTTC.

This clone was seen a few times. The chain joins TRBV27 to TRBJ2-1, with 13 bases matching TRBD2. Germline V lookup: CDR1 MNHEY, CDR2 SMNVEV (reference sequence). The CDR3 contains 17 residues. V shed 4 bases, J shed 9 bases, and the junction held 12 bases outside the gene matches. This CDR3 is CASSSPRLAGGKFEQFF. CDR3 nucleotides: TGTGCCAGCAGTTCGCCAAGACTAGCGGGAGGAAAATTTGAGCAGTTCTTC.

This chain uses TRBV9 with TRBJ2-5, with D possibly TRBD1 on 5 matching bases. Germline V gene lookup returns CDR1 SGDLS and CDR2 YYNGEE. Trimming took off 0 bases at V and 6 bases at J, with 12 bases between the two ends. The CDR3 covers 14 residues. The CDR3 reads CASSVVGLSKTQYF. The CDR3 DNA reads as TGTGCCAGCAGCGTAGTGGGGCTCTCCAAGACCCAGTACTTC.